This T cell receptor (beta chain) was identified in a study of shared T cell receptors in the human thymus. Germline V gene data show CDR1 as MNHEY and CDR2 as SVGAGI. The J segment lost 2 bases and the V segment lost 4 bases, leaving 7 bases of the junction unmatched. There are 15 residues in the CDR3. The protocol was immunoSEQ multiplex PCR, while the TCRdb copy is restricted to in-frame clones and leaves out a portion. The table includes more than 300,000 clones, approximately 95% detected once. Source material: thymocytes. The rearrangement uses TRBV6-5 and TRBJ1-2; 7 bases align to TRBD1. The sequence came from a human donor. Written as DNA, the CDR3 is TGTGCCAGCAGTTCTCCGGGACAGCTGAACTATGGCTACACCTTC. Its protein is CASSSPGQLNYGYTF.